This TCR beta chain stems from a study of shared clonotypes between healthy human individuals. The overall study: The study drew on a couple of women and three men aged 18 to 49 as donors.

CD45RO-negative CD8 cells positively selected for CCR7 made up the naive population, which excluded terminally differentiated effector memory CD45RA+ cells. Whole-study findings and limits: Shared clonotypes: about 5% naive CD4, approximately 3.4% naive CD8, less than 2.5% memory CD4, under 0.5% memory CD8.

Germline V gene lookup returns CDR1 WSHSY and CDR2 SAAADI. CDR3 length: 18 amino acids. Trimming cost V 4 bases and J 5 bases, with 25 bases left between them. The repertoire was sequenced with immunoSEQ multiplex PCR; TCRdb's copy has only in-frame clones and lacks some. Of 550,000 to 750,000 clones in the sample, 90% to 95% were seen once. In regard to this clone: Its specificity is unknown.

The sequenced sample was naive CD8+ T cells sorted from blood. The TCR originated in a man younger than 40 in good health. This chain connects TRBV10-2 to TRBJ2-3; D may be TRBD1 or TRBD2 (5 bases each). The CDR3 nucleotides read TGCGCCAGCAGTGTATGGGCTCCCCTTGGGGGTACGGAAGATACGCAGTATTTT. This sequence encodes CASSVWAPLGGTEDTQYF.